One and the same sample provided the 2 T cell receptor beta chains below, sequenced in a study of T cell changes during pregnancy in multiple sclerosis. Here immunoSEQ multiplex PCR was the method, and the copy in TCRdb shows in-frame clones only, minus some. The sample yields roughly 23,000 clones, 75% to 90% seen once. Sequences were derived from CD8+ T cells from peripheral blood mononuclear cells, sampled in the first trimester of pregnancy. Every receptor here comes from a female donor with multiple sclerosis, enrolled in a pregnancy study.

The chain has TRBV7-8 and TRBJ1-2, with a tentative D call TRBD1 (5 bases). V lost 1 base and J lost 4, with 10 bases in between. This CDR3 contains 14 residues. The germline V gene has CDR1 SGHVS and CDR2 FQNEAQ. The CDR3 DNA reads as TGTGCCAGCAGCTTAGGAGGCAGGGTCTATGGCTACACCTTC. This encodes CASSLGGRVYGYTF. Full variable domain (outside the CDR3, taken from reference TRBV7-8 and TRBJ1-2): GAGVSQSPRYKVAKRGQDVALRCDPISGHVSLFWYQQALGQGPEFLTYFQNEAQLDKSGLPSDRFFAERPEGSVSTLKIQRTQQEDSAVYLCASSLGGRVYGYTFGSGTRLTVV.

This clone was detected once. The V gene is TRBV4-3, the J gene TRBJ2-7; 9 bases match TRBD1. V shed 0 bases, J shed 5 bases, and the junction held 5 bases outside the gene matches. CDR3 size: 15 residues. Germline-derived CDR1 and CDR2 are LGHNA and YSLEER. CDR3 DNA: TGCGCCAGCAGCCAAGATCCAGGGACAGGGAACGAGCAGTACTTC. Translation: CASSQDPGTGNEQYF.